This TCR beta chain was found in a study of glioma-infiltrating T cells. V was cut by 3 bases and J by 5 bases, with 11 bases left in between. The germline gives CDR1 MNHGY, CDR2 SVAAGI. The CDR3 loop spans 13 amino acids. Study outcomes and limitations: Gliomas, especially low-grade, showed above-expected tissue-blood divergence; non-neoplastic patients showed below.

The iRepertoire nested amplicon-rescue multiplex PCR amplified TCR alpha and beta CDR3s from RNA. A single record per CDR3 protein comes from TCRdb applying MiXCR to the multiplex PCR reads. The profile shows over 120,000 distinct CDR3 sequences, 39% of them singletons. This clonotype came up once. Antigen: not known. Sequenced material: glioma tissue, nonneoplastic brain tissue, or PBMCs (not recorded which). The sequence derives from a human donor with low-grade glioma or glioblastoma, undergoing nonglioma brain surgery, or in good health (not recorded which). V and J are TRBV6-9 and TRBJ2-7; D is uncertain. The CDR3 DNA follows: TGTGCCAGCAGTTACCGGGCGTCCCACGAGCAGTACTTC. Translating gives CASSYRASHEQYF.